This T cell receptor beta chain appears in the sequencing data of a study of human T cells and chemical hapten exposure. General observations from the study: Expanded TCRs produced significantly more large CDR3 similarity clusters than controls did. Healthy individuals' immune responses may differ from those of donors, who had alopecia. Sensitizing with DPC caused no change in TCRs above 1 in 1000 frequency.

As concerns this clonotype: Its antigen is unidentified.

Germline V gene data show CDR1 as SEHNR and CDR2 as FQNEAQ (reference sequence). This CDR3 region has 16 residues. V lost 5 bases to trimming and J lost 4 bases; unmatched junction nucleotides: 9. TCRdb used MiXCR to reprocess the RACE reads, holding one entry per CDR3 protein. The sample carries approximately 97,000 distinct CDR3 sequences, around 25% recorded once. The time point: patch test 3, about 24 weeks after DPC sensitization. Treatment here: therapeutic diphenylcyclopropenone sensitization with weekly scalp DPC. People who gave samples had alopecia, were 18 to 70 years old, and were suitable for DPC.

The chain carries TRBV7-9 and TRBJ1-1; TRBD1 aligns across 11 bases. The receptor comes from a man in his forties with alopecia areata. Some clones in this sample may be carry-over from other donors' samples. Sequencing was performed on whole blood, taken in connection with sensitization to the hapten diphenylcyclopropenone (DPC). CDR3 in amino acids: CASSLETGTGGTEAFF. CDR3 nucleotide sequence: TGTGCCAGCAGCCTAGAAACTGGGACAGGGGGCACTGAAGCTTTCTTT.